This T cell receptor (beta chain) was identified in a study of CD8+ T cells in alopecia areata. The treatment here: oral pan-JAK inhibitor, 5-10 mg twice daily. V was pared by 8 bases and J by 0 bases, with 11 bases between. The CDR3 is 14 amino acids. Germline V CDR1 and CDR2: MNHNS, SASEGT. RNA extraction and reverse transcription yielded cDNA as sequencing template. Method: immunoSEQ multiplex PCR; TCRdb's copy keeps in-frame clones and lacks some. This table holds roughly 210,000 clones, roughly 44% found once. The receptor comes from a human donor with alopecia areata. Material: CD4+ T cells sorted from blood, obtained at approximately week 39, from a patient treated with tofacitinib. This chain joins TRBV6-1 and TRBJ2-1; D might be TRBD1 (5 bases). For the CDR3, the DNA is TGTGCCAGCCTGGGGCCGAGCTCCTACAATGAGCAGTTCTTC. Protein: CASLGPSSYNEQFF.